This entry lists 2 T cell receptor beta chains sequenced from one sample in a study of T cells expressing NK-cell markers. TCRdb re-called the 5' RACE reads; one entry per CDR3 protein, DNA not given. Its clone listing holds roughly 180,000 distinct CDR3 sequences. Sequenced input: blood T cells: a sorted CD56 or NKG2C T cell subset, CD4+ or CD8+ T cells, or bulk PBMC T cells (not recorded which). Receptors originate from a woman aged 18-69 years in good health.

The V gene is TRBV3-1, the J gene TRBJ2-6. The germline V gene encodes CDR1 LGHDT and CDR2 YNNKEL (reference sequence). The CDR3 is 15 residues long. CDR3 sequence reads: CASSQSWAGANVLTF. Filled out from reference TRBV3-1 and TRBJ2-6, the complete variable domain reads DTAVSQTPKYLVTQMGNDKSIKCEQNLGHDTMYWYKQDSKKFLKIMFSYNNKELIINETVPNRFSPKSPDKAHLNLHINSLELGDSAVYFCASSQSWAGANVLTFGAGSRLTVL.

V and J are TRBV5-1 and TRBJ2-1; with no DNA, the TCRdb D assignment of TRBD1 cannot be verified. CDR1 and CDR2 from the germline V gene are SGHRS and YFSETQ. There are 15 residues in the CDR3. The CDR3 loop is CASSRTGAQVGEQFF.